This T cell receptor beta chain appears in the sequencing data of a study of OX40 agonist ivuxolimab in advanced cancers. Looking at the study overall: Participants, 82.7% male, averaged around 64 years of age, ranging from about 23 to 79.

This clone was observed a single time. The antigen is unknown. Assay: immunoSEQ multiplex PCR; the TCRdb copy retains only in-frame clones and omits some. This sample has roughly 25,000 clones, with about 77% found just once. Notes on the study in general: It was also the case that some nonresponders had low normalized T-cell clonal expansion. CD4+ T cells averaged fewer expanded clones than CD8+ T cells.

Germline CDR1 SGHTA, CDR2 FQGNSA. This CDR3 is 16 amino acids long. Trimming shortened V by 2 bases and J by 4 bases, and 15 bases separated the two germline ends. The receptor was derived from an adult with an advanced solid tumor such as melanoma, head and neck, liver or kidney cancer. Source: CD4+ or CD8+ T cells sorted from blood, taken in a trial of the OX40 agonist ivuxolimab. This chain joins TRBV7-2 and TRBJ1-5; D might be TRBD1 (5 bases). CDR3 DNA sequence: TGTGCCAGCAGCTTACAGGGTTTATCGGTAAATCAGCCCCAGCATTTT. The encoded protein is CASSLQGLSVNQPQHF.